The 26 T cell receptor beta chains below come from one sample, sequenced in a study of blood T cell repertoires in COVID-19 (dated by TCRdb to between 2020 and 2021). The protocol used for the library was the immunoSEQ multiplex PCR assay. This is the immuneACCESS table as TCRdb keeps it, with only in-frame sequences that have V and J called. A part of the clones is gone; compared with another copy, unresolved V genes explain less than half, and the rest is unexplained. Within this sample are some 310,000 clones, with around nine tenths of them counted one time only. Over 8.5% of the sample comes from the top ten. The specimen sequenced was PBMCs or T cells enriched from blood (not recorded which). These receptors all stem from a woman aged 25 to 39 who had recovered from COVID-19.

This rearrangement joins TRBV7-2 to TRBJ1-1, with a weak D call TRBD1 (5 bases). The V end lost 4 bases, the J end lost 4 bases, and 16 bases lay between the germline ends. The CDR3 length is 15 residues. Germline V CDR1 and CDR2: SGHTA, FQGNSA. The CDR3 bases are TGTGCCAGCAGCTCCATCGCCGACAGTGGCACTGAAGCTTTCTTT. Protein sequence: CASSSIADSGTEAFF.

This chain links TRBV6-5 with TRBJ1-2, with TRBD1 as a possible D gene (6 bases). V was cut by 5 bases and J by 3 bases, with 13 bases left in between. The CDR3 is 14 residues long. Germline loops: CDR1 MNHEY, CDR2 SVGAGI. The CDR3 loop is CASSLLNRDYGYTF. The CDR3 DNA sequence: TGTGCCAGCAGTCTGCTTAACAGGGACTATGGCTACACCTTC.

This rearrangement joins TRBV9 to TRBJ2-7, with 7 nucleotides matching TRBD1. The CDR3 spans 14 residues. The V gene's germline CDR1 is SGDLS and CDR2 YYNGEE. V dropped 2 bases and J dropped 2; count of bases not matched to a gene: 4. CDR3 protein: CASSVTGDPYEQYF. The CDR3 DNA follows: TGTGCCAGCAGCGTTACAGGGGACCCCTACGAGCAGTACTTC.

This clone was recorded a few times. The chain is built from TRBV27 and TRBJ2-7; no clear D. V was cut by 4 bases and J by 3 bases, with 10 bases left in between. Germline V gives CDR1 MNHEY, CDR2 SMNVEV (reference sequence). The CDR3 spans 13 residues. CDR3: CASSSQTYYEQYF. The DNA for the CDR3 is TGTGCCAGCAGTTCCCAAACTTACTACGAGCAGTACTTC.

The J gene is TRBJ1-4, the V gene TRBV4-1; D remains ambiguous. Trimming shortened V by 0 bases and J by 7 bases, and 18 bases separated the two germline ends. Germline CDR1 and CDR2: MGHRA and YSYEKL. This CDR3 spans 17 amino acids. CDR3: CASSQDQSLRFGEKLFF. The CDR3 nucleotides are TGCGCCAGCAGCCAAGATCAAAGCCTGAGGTTCGGTGAAAAACTGTTTTTT.

The CDR3 DNA is TGTGCCAGCAGTTTATTAACTCGTCGTTCACCCCTCCACTTT. This translates into CASSLLTRRSPLHF. The chain has TRBV28 and TRBJ1-6; D unclear. CDR3 length: 14 residues. Looked up from germline, CDR1 is MDHEN and CDR2 is SYDVKM. Trimming left V 1 base short and J 9 bases short, with 10 bases between.

The chain couples TRBV29-1 to TRBJ1-2; 12 nucleotides align to TRBD1. Looked up from germline, CDR1 is SQVTM and CDR2 is ANQGSEA. J was trimmed by 7 bases and V by 6 bases; bases with no gene match: 12. This CDR3 spans 15 amino acids. CDR3 nucleotide sequence: TGCAGCGTCCAATCCGGGACAGGGGGCCAGAGTGGCTACACCTTC. It specifies CSVQSGTGGQSGYTF. The full variable domain, its missing parts supplied by reference TRBV29-1 and TRBJ1-2, is SAVISQKPSRDICQRGTSLTIQCQVDSQVTMMFWYRQQPGQSLTLIATANQGSEATYESGFVIDKFPISRPNLTFSTLTVSNMSPEDSSIYLCSVQSGTGGQSGYTFGSGTRLTVV.

V usage is TRBV2 and J usage is TRBJ2-5, with D perhaps TRBD2 (6 bases). The V end was cut by 0 bases, the J end by 3 bases, with 8 bases between. Germline V gives CDR1 SNHLY, CDR2 FYNNEI. The CDR3 is made up of 14 amino acids. This chain's CDR3 is CASSEAWEEETQYF. The CDR3 DNA reads TGTGCCAGCAGTGAAGCCTGGGAGGAAGAGACCCAGTACTTC.

This chain joins TRBV4-1 and TRBJ1-5, with 7 bases aligning to TRBD1. The CDR3 length is 18 residues. V lost 4 bases, J lost 0 bases, and 12 bases stayed unmatched. Germline CDR1 reads MGHRA; CDR2 reads YSYEKL. The CDR3 sequence: CASSPLWTGRYSNQPQHF. The CDR3 nucleotides read TGCGCCAGCAGCCCCCTGTGGACAGGCCGATATAGCAATCAGCCCCAGCATTTT.

The rearrangement links TRBV9 to TRBJ2-7, with 8 nucleotides matching TRBD2. This CDR3 spans 16 amino acids. Unmatched junction bases numbered 14, after V lost 4 bases and J lost 5 bases. Germline V gene lookup returns CDR1 SGDLS and CDR2 YYNGEE. CDR3 residues: CASSQTSSGSPHEQYF. The CDR3 DNA sequence: TGTGCCAGCAGCCAAACGTCCAGCGGGAGTCCCCACGAGCAGTACTTC.

The chain has TRBV29-1 and TRBJ1-2; TRBD1 aligns across 8 bases. This CDR3 comprises 15 residues. Germline trimming cut 2 bases from V and 5 bases from J; bases unmatched to any gene: 10. Germline assignment: CDR1 SQVTM and CDR2 ANQGSEA. The CDR3 is CSVENRRTGKYGYTF. The CDR3 nucleotides read TGCAGCGTTGAAAATCGGCGGACAGGGAAATATGGCTACACCTTC.

This CDR3 reads CASSLPDSVGLYNEQFF. The CDR3 nucleotides are TGTGCCAGCAGTTTACCCGATAGTGTGGGGCTTTACAATGAGCAGTTCTTC. This chain links TRBV28 with TRBJ2-1; TRBD1 might be the D (5 bases). The V gene's germline CDR1 is MDHEN and CDR2 SYDVKM. V lost 2 bases, J lost 4 bases, and 18 bases lay in between. The CDR3 contains 17 residues.

The chain recombines TRBV11-3 with TRBJ2-7; 7 bases are shared with TRBD1. After removal of 6 bases from V and 2 bases from J, the junction contained 7 bases not matched to a gene. The germline CDR1 and CDR2 sequences are SGHNT and YENEEA. The CDR3 has 14 residues. Here the CDR3 reads CASRGTDSPYEQYF. CDR3 DNA: TGTGCCAGCAGGGGGACAGACTCCCCCTACGAGCAGTACTTC.

The rearrangement uses TRBV7-9 and TRBJ2-1; a weak D match, TRBD2 (5 bases). Trimming took 5 bases from V and 5 from J, leaving 7 bases between them. This CDR3 region has 12 residues. Germline V CDR1 and CDR2: SEHNR, FQNEAQ (reference sequence). The CDR3 protein is CASSRDNNEQFF. The CDR3 DNA is TGTGCCAGCAGCCGGGATAACAATGAGCAGTTCTTC.

The chain recombines TRBV10-3 with TRBJ1-1; tentative D call: TRBD1 (5 bases). Trimming removed 2 bases at V and 6 bases at J, with 10 bases between. CDR1 is ENHRY, CDR2 SYGVKD, per germline. The CDR3 sequence is 13 residues long. The DNA of the CDR3 is TGTGCCATCAGTGAGGCGACAGTAGCTGAAGCTTTCTTT. This gives the protein CAISEATVAEAFF.

The chain couples TRBV13 to TRBJ2-7; TRBD2 agrees at 9 bases. With V trimmed by 7 bases and J by 6 bases, 10 bases remained unmatched. Germline CDR1 PRHDT, CDR2 FYEKMQ (reference sequence). This CDR3 has 14 residues. This CDR3 reads CASTVAGGPPEQYF. Written as DNA, the CDR3 is TGTGCCAGCACCGTGGCGGGAGGGCCTCCCGAGCAGTACTTC.

This chain uses TRBV5-1 with TRBJ2-4; TRBD2 agrees at 12 bases. The CDR3 extends over 18 amino acids. The germline V gene has CDR1 SGHRS and CDR2 YFSETQ. V shed 5 bases and J 1 base; nucleotides not matched to a gene: 10. As DNA, the CDR3 is TGCGCCAGCAGATCCGGGACTAGCGGGTTCCTGGCCAAAAACATTCAGTACTTC. Translated, it gives CASRSGTSGFLAKNIQYF.

J is TRBJ2-3 and V is TRBV19; D unclear. V shed 6 bases and J shed 0 bases, with 7 bases lying between them. Germline V lookup: CDR1 LNHDA, CDR2 SQIVND (reference sequence). This CDR3 has 13 amino acids. The CDR3 DNA sequence: TGTGCCAGTAGACTAATCAGCACAGATACGCAGTATTTT. Translating gives CASRLISTDTQYF.

This sequence joins TRBV9 and TRBJ2-2, with 9 bases aligning to TRBD2. Germline V CDR1 and CDR2: SGDLS, YYNGEE. The V segment lost 5 bases and the J segment 6 bases; nucleotides outside the gene matches: 11. The CDR3 contains 16 residues. For the CDR3, the DNA is TGTGCCAGCAGTGCTATAGCGGGAGCCCCCCCCGGGGAGCTGTTTTTT. Translating gives CASSAIAGAPPGELFF.

The V call is TRBV7-2, the J call TRBJ1-1; 8 bases agree with TRBD1. This CDR3 spans 15 amino acids. Trimming took 5 bases from V and 3 from J; bases not matched to a gene: 8. CDR1 and CDR2 from the germline V gene are SGHTA and FQGNSA. The CDR3 sequence: CASSPQTGVYTEAFF. CDR3 nucleotides: TGTGCCAGCAGCCCCCAGACAGGGGTTTACACTGAAGCTTTCTTT.

This clone is a singleton in its sample. This sequence joins TRBV7-6 and TRBJ2-3; a weak D match, TRBD2 (5 bases). Germline V gene data show CDR1 as SGHVS and CDR2 as FNYEAQ. V gave up 1 base and J gave up 8 bases, with 7 bases separating them. There are 12 residues in the CDR3. The DNA of the CDR3 is TGTGCCAGCAGCTTAGAACGGGGTACGCAGTATTTT. Residues: CASSLERGTQYF.

The chain combines TRBV6-5 with TRBJ1-1, with a possible D match to TRBD1 (6 bases). Trimming cost V 6 bases and J 3 bases, with 14 bases left between them. The CDR3 length is 14 residues. Per germline, CDR1 MNHEY and CDR2 SVGAGI. CDR3 residues: CASRPQGKDTEAFF. The DNA of the CDR3 is TGTGCCAGCAGACCACAGGGAAAGGACACTGAAGCTTTCTTT.

The gene calls are TRBV27 and TRBJ2-7; 8 bases line up with TRBD1. This CDR3 is built from 15 residues. Germline V gene lookup returns CDR1 MNHEY and CDR2 SMNVEV (reference sequence). V shed 7 bases and J 7 bases; nucleotides not matched to a gene: 15. The CDR3, as DNA: TGTGCCAGCAACCCGCTCGGGACAGGTGTGATTGAGCAGTACTTC. This sequence encodes CASNPLGTGVIEQYF.

J is TRBJ1-1 and V is TRBV9; 10 bases fit TRBD1. This CDR3 spans 17 amino acids. V was clipped by 3 bases and J by 1 base; unmatched bases: 9. Per the germline V gene, CDR1 is SGDLS and CDR2 is YYNGEE. The DNA for the CDR3 is TGTGCCAGCAGCGGGGACGAGGGACAGGGGAGGAACACTGAAGCTTTCTTT. It specifies CASSGDEGQGRNTEAFF.

V gene TRBV19 combines with J gene TRBJ1-2; D call uncertain. With 5 bases removed from V and 0 bases from J, the gap between germline ends came to 16 bases. The CDR3 is made up of 16 amino acids. CDR1 is LNHDA and CDR2 is SQIVND in the germline V gene (reference sequence). Here the CDR3 reads CASSPRRRDPNYGYTF. The CDR3 region has the DNA TGTGCCAGTAGTCCCAGGAGGCGGGATCCTAACTATGGCTACACCTTC.

In its sample, this clone was seen a few times. V usage is TRBV27 and J usage is TRBJ1-3; TRBD1 aligns across 8 bases. CDR3 length equals 15 residues. Trimming took 4 bases from V and 0 from J; bases not matched to a gene: 2. Germline V gene lookup returns CDR1 MNHEY and CDR2 SMNVEV (reference sequence). The CDR3, as DNA: TGTGCCAGCAGTTCCCAGGGGGCCTCTGGAAACACCATATATTTT. The encoded protein is CASSSQGASGNTIYF.